This is a list of T cell receptor beta chains from one sample in a study of blood T cell repertoires in COVID-19. TCRdb's copy holds only in-frame clones and misses some; the assay was immunoSEQ multiplex PCR. This sample has tens of thousands of clones, with roughly 89% found just once. The source material was peripheral blood. All receptors come from a woman in her 70s with acute or convalescent COVID-19. Both conserved end residues are part of each CDR3. The D gene is left open where the match is weak. Only some rows state a clone size, as once, few, many or a class for expanded clones.

clone size	V gene	J gene	D gene	CDR3 protein	CDR3 DNA
-	TRBV5-1	TRBJ2-5	-	CASSRGPPETQYF	TGCGCCAGCAGCAGGGGCCCTCCGGAGACCCAGTACTTC
once	TRBV11-2	TRBJ2-3	-	CASSFRGNTDTQYF	TGTGCCAGCAGCTTTAGGGGGAACACAGATACGCAGTATTTT
once	TRBV18	TRBJ1-3	-	CASSGIGNTIYF	TGTGCCAGCTCAGGCATCGGAAACACCATATATTTT
-	TRBV18	TRBJ2-5	TRBD2	CASSRAGGPMDETQYF	TGTGCCAGCTCACGAGCGGGGGGGCCCATGGATGAGACCCAGTACTTC
once	TRBV19	TRBJ2-7	TRBD2	CASSITSGSYEQYF	TGTGCCAGTAGTATTACTAGCGGGAGCTACGAGCAGTACTTC
-	TRBV27	TRBJ2-2	-	CASSRRENTGELFF	TGTGCCAGCAGTAGGAGGGAGAACACCGGGGAGCTGTTTTTT
-	TRBV27	TRBJ2-7	-	CASRREERRPYEQYF	TGTGCCAGCAGACGTGAAGAACGGAGACCCTACGAGCAGTACTTC
-	TRBV2	TRBJ1-2	TRBD1	CASRGGDRANYGYTF	TGTGCCAGCAGGGGGGGGGACAGGGCAAACTATGGCTACACCTTC
once	TRBV18	TRBJ1-6	-	CASSPRTGQAPSPLHF	TGTGCCAGCTCACCACGAACAGGGCAAGCTCCTTCACCCCTCCACTTT
-	TRBV11-2	TRBJ2-1	-	CASSLGWGHEQFF	TGTGCCAGCAGCTTAGGATGGGGGCATGAGCAGTTCTTC
once	TRBV11-3	TRBJ1-6	-	CASLWLNSPLHF	TGTGCCAGCCTGTGGCTTAATTCACCCCTCCACTTT
-	TRBV6-2/TRBV6-3	TRBJ2-4	TRBD2	CASSYGPGTSGPVAKNIQYF	TGTGCCAGCAGTTACGGTCCTGGGACTAGCGGCCCCGTAGCCAAAAACATTCAGTACTTC
-	TRBV5-1	TRBJ2-1	TRBD2	CASSLADREGVNEQFF	TGCGCCAGCAGCTTGGCCGATCGGGAGGGGGTAAATGAGCAGTTCTTC
-	TRBV5-1	TRBJ2-1	TRBD2	CASSFLAETSYNEQFF	TGCGCCAGCAGCTTTCTAGCGGAGACGTCTTACAATGAGCAGTTCTTC
-	TRBV4-1	TRBJ2-7	TRBD1	CASSQRGTEFLPSYEQYF	TGCGCCAGCAGCCAGAGGGGGACAGAATTCCTCCCCTCCTACGAGCAGTACTTC
-	TRBV3-1/TRBV3-2	TRBJ1-3	TRBD1	CASSQDVRGREGNTIYF	TGTGCCAGCAGCCAAGATGTCAGGGGGCGAGAAGGAAACACCATATATTTT
once	TRBV6-5	TRBJ1-1	TRBD1	CASTLLTSGGTEAFF	TGTGCCAGCACCCTACTCACCTCAGGGGGCACTGAAGCTTTCTTT
few	TRBV28	TRBJ1-5	TRBD1	CASRGQAGSNQPQHF	TGTGCCAGCAGAGGACAGGCGGGCAGCAATCAGCCCCAGCATTTT
-	TRBV5-1	TRBJ1-1	TRBD1	CASSQGNTGGRDTEAFF	TGCGCCAGCAGCCAGGGAAATACAGGGGGTCGGGACACTGAAGCTTTCTTT
-	TRBV7-8	TRBJ2-5	-	CASRHVFGQGETQYF	TGTGCCAGCAGACACGTCTTCGGACAAGGGGAGACCCAGTACTTC
-	TRBV11-3	TRBJ2-7	-	CASSLRRSSEQYF	TGTGCCAGCAGCTTAAGACGGTCTAGCGAGCAGTACTTC
few	TRBV6-6	TRBJ1-5	-	CASSYSREGSGHF	TGTGCCAGCAGTTACTCGAGGGAGGGAAGCGGGCATTTT
-	TRBV2	TRBJ1-1	TRBD1	CASSQGQGRGRTEAFF	TGTGCCAGCAGTCAGGGACAGGGGAGGGGTCGTACTGAAGCTTTCTTT
-	TRBV7-9	TRBJ1-5	TRBD1	CASSLSKGTGGYQPQHF	TGTGCCAGCAGCTTAAGTAAGGGGACAGGGGGGTATCAGCCCCAGCATTTT
-	TRBV5-6	TRBJ1-5	-	CASSLGLGRGNQPQHF	TGTGCCAGCAGCTTGGGTTTGGGGAGAGGCAATCAGCCCCAGCATTTT
few	TRBV18	TRBJ2-2	TRBD1	CASSQKQDRVAGELFF	TGTGCCAGCTCACAGAAACAAGACAGGGTTGCCGGGGAGCTGTTTTTT
-	TRBV6-2/TRBV6-3	TRBJ2-7	-	CASSYAYGQYF	TGTGCCAGCAGTTATGCCTACGGGCAGTACTTC
-	TRBV11-2	TRBJ2-3	TRBD2	CASSPAGGLTDTQYF	TGTGCCAGCAGCCCCGCGGGGGGGCTAACAGATACGCAGTATTTT
-	TRBV30	TRBJ1-5	-	CAWSPRTPSNQPQHF	TGTGCCTGGAGTCCCCGGACTCCTAGCAATCAGCCCCAGCATTTT